This entry lists 17 T cell receptor beta chains sequenced from one sample in a study of cytomegalovirus exposure and HLA in healthy donors. 13 Jbeta primers and 60 Vbeta primers were used for the PCR. TCRdb's copy holds only in-frame clones and misses some; the assay was immunoSEQ multiplex PCR. In the table there are 130,000 to 150,000 clones, around 82% of which are singletons. Specimen: PBMCs. These receptors came from a female donor in good health and CMV-seronegative.

The chain uses TRBV5-1 and TRBJ2-7; 8 nucleotides line up with TRBD2. CDR3 length: 16 residues. Germline V gene lookup returns CDR1 SGHRS and CDR2 YFSETQ. The junction had 15 bases not matched to a gene; V was cut back by 3 bases and J by 7 bases. CDR3 sequence reads: CASSSQAGAYSEEQYF. CDR3 DNA sequence: TGCGCCAGCAGCTCCCAAGCGGGGGCCTACTCGGAAGAGCAGTACTTC.

The chain links TRBV29-1 to TRBJ1-2, with D possibly matching TRBD1 (5 bases). V lost 2 bases, J lost 6 bases, and 13 bases lay in between. This CDR3 contains 13 residues. From germline, CDR1 is SQVTM and CDR2 ANQGSEA. CDR3 bases: TGCAGCGTTGAAACTGGACAAGGCCATGGCTACACCTTC. Translating gives CSVETGQGHGYTF.

As to this clone: One end of the junction fails to match germline, which may point to a read error. This chain uses TRBV7-9 with TRBJ2-7; D possibly corresponds to TRBD1 (5 bases). Germline V gene data show CDR1 as SEHNR and CDR2 as FQNEAQ (reference sequence). The CDR3 is made up of 15 amino acids. In DNA form, the CDR3 reads TGTTCCAGCAGCTTAGGGGCATCTCCTACGACGCGACAGTACTTC. This translates into CSSSLGASPTTRQYF.

The chain links TRBV13 to TRBJ1-1; D may be TRBD1 (6 bases). The CDR3 runs to 18 residues. V was trimmed by 4 bases and J by 2 bases, leaving 23 bases between them. CDR1 PRHDT and CDR2 FYEKMQ come from the germline V gene (reference sequence). CDR3 in DNA: TGTGCCAGCAGCTCCCCGACCCTACGACAGGTCCTAAACACTGAAGCTTTCTTT. Encoded protein: CASSSPTLRQVLNTEAFF.

Of note for this clone: One end of the junction is discordant with germline, which a read error may explain. Other DNA sequences within the sample encode an identical CDR3. The chain recombines TRBV6-5 with TRBJ1-2; 7 nucleotides agree with TRBD1. The length of the CDR3 is 16 residues. Germline CDR1 is MNHEY and CDR2 is SVGAGI. CDR3 amino acids: CASSYSGDSGIYGYTF. The CDR3 coding sequence is TGTGCCAGCAGCTACTCCGGGGACAGCGGCATCTATGGCTACACCTTC.

This sequence joins TRBV30 and TRBJ1-3; tentative D call: TRBD1 (5 bases). Trimming stripped 5 bases from V and 1 base from J, with 15 bases between. The germline CDR1 and CDR2 sequences are GTSNPN and SVGIG (reference sequence). The CDR3 extends over 15 amino acids. The CDR3 region has the DNA TGTGCCTGGGCCCACCAGGGCCCATCTGGAAACACCATATATTTT. This sequence encodes CAWAHQGPSGNTIYF.

This clone came up once. The rearrangement uses TRBV11-2 and TRBJ2-2; TRBD2 matches at 8 bases. J was trimmed by 6 bases and V by 1 base; bases with no gene match: 10. The CDR3 is made up of 17 amino acids. The germline gives CDR1 SGHAT, CDR2 FQNNGV. CDR3 DNA sequence: TGTGCCAGCAGCTTAGTCCCGGGACTAGGGTCGGCCGGGGAGCTGTTTTTT. It encodes CASSLVPGLGSAGELFF.

This clone was seen more than once but under ten times. The rearrangement joins TRBV27 to TRBJ1-6; 10 bases map to TRBD1. Germline loops: CDR1 MNHEY, CDR2 SMNVEV (reference sequence). The CDR3 has 16 amino acids. V trimming: 1 base; J trimming: 9 bases; junction bases outside the gene matches: 6. CDR3 bases: TGTGCCAGCAGTTTATTCTTTGGGACAGGGGCTTCACCCCTCCACTTT. It yields the protein CASSLFFGTGASPLHF.

The chain employs TRBV30 and TRBJ2-1; possible D gene TRBD2, 6 bases. Trimming left V 5 bases short and J 6 bases short, with 14 bases between. Germline V gives CDR1 GTSNPN, CDR2 SVGIG (reference sequence). The CDR3 totals 13 residues. CDR3 sequence reads: CAWAGSNINEQFF. The DNA of the CDR3 is TGTGCCTGGGCGGGGTCGAATATCAATGAGCAGTTCTTC. Combining the CDR3 with reference TRBV30 and TRBJ2-1 gives the whole variable domain SQTIHQWPATLVQPVGSPLSLECTVEGTSNPNLYWYRQAAGRGLQLLFYSVGIGQISSEVPQNLSASRPQDRQFILSSKKLLLSDSGFYLCAWAGSNINEQFFGPGTRLTVL.

This chain links TRBV19 with TRBJ2-5; TRBD1 agrees at 8 bases. This CDR3 comprises 15 residues. Germline V lookup: CDR1 LNHDA, CDR2 SQIVND (reference sequence). V lost 5 bases, J lost 4 bases, and 9 bases stayed unmatched. DNA of the CDR3: TGTGCCAGTAGTTCCACCGGGACAGGAGGAGAGACCCAGTACTTC. This gives the protein CASSSTGTGGETQYF.

V is TRBV15 and J is TRBJ1-1; D not resolved. The CDR3 runs 14 residues. Per germline, CDR1 LNHNV and CDR2 YYDKDF (reference sequence). V lost 0 bases to trimming and J lost 6 bases, with 11 bases between them. For the CDR3, the DNA is TGTGCCACCAGCAGAGATCGAGGATTAGCTGAAGCTTTCTTT. Translated, it gives CATSRDRGLAEAFF.

This chain joins TRBV5-1 and TRBJ2-3, with D tentatively TRBD1 (6 bases). This CDR3 region has 15 residues. The V end was cut by 1 base, the J end by 4 bases, with 13 bases between. Germline V gene lookup returns CDR1 SGHRS and CDR2 YFSETQ. CDR3 bases: TGCGCCAGCAGCTTGAGGGGGTTCGTCGCAGATACGCAGTATTTT. Translation: CASSLRGFVADTQYF. Looking up the rest from reference TRBV5-1 and TRBJ2-3 gives the full variable domain: KAGVTQTPRYLIKTRGQQVTLSCSPISGHRSVSWYQQTPGQGLQFLFEYFSETQRNKGNFPGRFSGRQFSNSRSEMNVSTLELGDSALYLCASSLRGFVADTQYFGPGTRLTVL.

This rearrangement joins TRBV5-1 to TRBJ1-2, with 10 bases matching TRBD1. The CDR3 length is 15 residues. Per the germline V gene, CDR1 is SGHRS and CDR2 is YFSETQ. The trim removed 7 bases at V and 3 bases at J, leaving 9 bases unmatched. The chain's CDR3 is CASQNGQGVDYGYTF. As DNA, the CDR3 is TGCGCCAGCCAAAACGGACAGGGGGTTGACTATGGCTACACCTTC.

The rearrangement links TRBV28 to TRBJ1-5; weak D call: TRBD1 (5 bases). This CDR3 region has 17 residues. Trimming left V 3 bases short and J 6 bases short, with 21 bases between. The germline CDR1 and CDR2 sequences are MDHEN and SYDVKM. This chain's CDR3 is CASSLVQVTGRGQPQHF. Here the CDR3 DNA reads TGTGCCAGCAGTTTGGTACAGGTCACTGGTCGCGGTCAGCCCCAGCATTTT. Drawing the rest from reference TRBV28 and TRBJ1-5, the complete variable domain is DVKVTQSSRYLVKRTGEKVFLECVQDMDHENMFWYRQDPGLGLRLIYFSYDVKMKEKGDIPEGYSVSREKKERFSLILESASTNQTSMYLCASSLVQVTGRGQPQHFGDGTRLSIL.

The chain is built from TRBV27 and TRBJ2-2, with D perhaps matching TRBD1 (6 bases). V was cut by 2 bases and J by 5 bases, with 18 bases left in between. The germline V gene has CDR1 MNHEY and CDR2 SMNVEV (reference sequence). The CDR3 runs 17 residues. DNA of the CDR3: TGTGCCAGCAGTTTAAGGTCGGGACACCAGTTGACCGGGGAGCTGTTTTTT. Its translation is CASSLRSGHQLTGELFF.

The rearrangement links TRBV6-4 to TRBJ1-6; TRBD1 is a possible D gene (5 bases). Germline CDR1 is MRHNA and CDR2 is SNTAGT. The CDR3 is made up of 18 amino acids. V gave up 2 bases and J gave up 7 bases, with 21 bases separating them. CDR3 sequence reads: CASSDPTRDFWGNSPLHF. Here the CDR3 DNA reads TGTGCCAGCAGTGACCCAACTCGGGACTTTTGGGGGAATTCACCCCTCCACTTT.

The rearrangement joins TRBV5-1 to TRBJ2-5; a weak D match, TRBD2 (5 bases). CDR3 length: 15 residues. Trimming left V 0 bases short and J 1 base short, with 10 bases between. Germline V gene lookup returns CDR1 SGHRS and CDR2 YFSETQ. The DNA for the CDR3 is TGCGCCAGCAGCTTGGTTGGGGAGACCCAAGAGACCCAGTACTTC. It yields the protein CASSLVGETQETQYF.